This T cell receptor beta chain is from a study of T cell responses to AZD1222 COVID-19 vaccine. Assay: immunoSEQ multiplex PCR; the TCRdb copy retains only in-frame clones and omits some. This table holds tens of thousands of clones, around 86% found once. Germline loops: CDR1 MRHNA, CDR2 SNTAGT. The CDR3 loop spans 13 amino acids. The V end lost 5 bases, the J end lost 7 bases, and 12 bases lay between the germline ends. Findings of the study overall: Seropositive status at baseline applied to only 5 or 6 AZD1222 recipients. Spike-specific TCR breadth and depth both grew after two AZD1222 doses. Donors were chiefly white British, with a greater number of females, and clonal diversity was perhaps underestimated. Epitopes outside B.1.351 and B.1.1.7 mutated regions reportedly drew nearly half of spike TCRs.

On this clone: Its antigen remains unknown.

The sequence was collected from an adult in good health. Sequenced here: peripheral blood, sampled on day 0 of AZD1222 vaccination. The V call is TRBV6-4, the J call TRBJ2-1; D is possibly TRBD1 or TRBD2 (5 bases each). The CDR3 DNA sequence: TGTGCCAGCAGTCGATTCAGGGAGAATGAGCAGTTCTTC. Its translation: CASSRFRENEQFF.